This T cell receptor beta chain is from a study of early T cells in non-severe SARS-CoV-2 infection. As for the study in general: The study sequenced bulk RNA from unsorted whole blood, with chains unpaired. General observations from the study: VDJdb matching skewed toward anti-spike CD8 responses, missing private and CD4 specificities.

This clonotype was recorded at least ten times. Its specificity is unknown. CDR3 length: 16 amino acids. CDR1 is MNHNY and CDR2 is SVGAGI in the germline V gene (reference sequence). V gave up 7 bases and J gave up 5 bases; unmatched junction bases: 9. Each single cDNA molecule received a unique molecular identifier. TCRdb fed the 5' RACE reads into MiXCR, producing one record per CDR3 protein. This sample has about 27,000 distinct CDR3 sequences, with around 4.4% found just once. The chain has TRBV6-6 and TRBJ2-5, with 14 bases lining up with TRBD2. Material for sequencing was whole blood. This clonotype originated in an adult who was a healthcare worker with PCR-confirmed SARS-CoV-2 infection or an uninfected control (not recorded which). The CDR3 loop reads CASTGTSGRSGETQYF. The DNA for the CDR3 is TGTGCCAGCACCGGGACTAGCGGGAGATCGGGGGAGACCCAGTACTTC.